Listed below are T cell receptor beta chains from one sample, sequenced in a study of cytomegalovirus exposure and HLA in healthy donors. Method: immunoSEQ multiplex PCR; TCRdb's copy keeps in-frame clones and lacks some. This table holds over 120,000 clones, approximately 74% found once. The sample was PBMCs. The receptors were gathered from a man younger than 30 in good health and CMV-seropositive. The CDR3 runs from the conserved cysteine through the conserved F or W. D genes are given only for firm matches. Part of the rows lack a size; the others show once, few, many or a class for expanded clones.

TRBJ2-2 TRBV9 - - CASRLDSRTGELFF TGTGCCAGCAGGCTGGACAGTCGCACCGGGGAGCTGTTTTTT
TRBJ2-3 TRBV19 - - CASSTRRTGSTDTQYF TGTGCCAGTAGTACCAGACGGACTGGGAGCACAGATACGCAGTATTTT
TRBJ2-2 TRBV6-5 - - CASSFGQNTGELFF TGTGCCAGCAGTTTTGGACAGAACACCGGGGAGCTGTTTTTT
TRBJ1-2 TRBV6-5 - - CASSYYRDIGGYTF TGTGCCAGCAGTTATTACAGGGATATTGGAGGCTACACCTTC
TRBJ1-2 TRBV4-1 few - CASSQDGQSRGYTF TGCGCCAGCAGCCAAGATGGACAGAGTAGGGGCTACACCTTC
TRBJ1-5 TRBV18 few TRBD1 CASSPTGDQPQHF TGTGCCAGCTCACCCACAGGGGATCAGCCCCAGCATTTT
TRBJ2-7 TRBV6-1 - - CASSGDTLSSYEQYF TGTGCCAGCAGTGGCGACACCCTCAGCTCCTACGAGCAGTACTTC
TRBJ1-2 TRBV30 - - CAWRNREGAGYTF TGTGCCTGGAGAAACAGGGAAGGGGCTGGCTACACCTTC
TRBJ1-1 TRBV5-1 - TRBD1 CASSGRTGGNTEAFF TGCGCCAGCAGCGGGCGGACAGGAGGGAACACTGAAGCTTTCTTT
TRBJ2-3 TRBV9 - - CASSVAVGAYTQYF TGTGCCAGCAGCGTAGCAGTGGGAGCTTATACGCAGTATTTT
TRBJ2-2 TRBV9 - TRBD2 CASSARPSGVTGELFF TGTGCCAGCAGCGCTCGGCCTAGCGGGGTTACCGGGGAGCTGTTTTTT
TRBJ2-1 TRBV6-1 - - CASSEQTGSYNEQFF TGTGCCAGCAGTGAACAGACAGGTTCCTACAATGAGCAGTTCTTC
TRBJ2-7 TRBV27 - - CASSALPVYEQYF TGTGCCAGCAGCGCACTCCCGGTCTACGAGCAGTACTTC
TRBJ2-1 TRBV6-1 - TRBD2 CASSEIAGGGAQFF TGTGCCAGCAGTGAGATAGCGGGGGGGGGCGCGCAGTTCTTC
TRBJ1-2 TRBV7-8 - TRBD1 CASSAGGGGFVYGYTF TGTGCCAGCAGTGCAGGGGGCGGGGGATTCGTCTATGGCTACACCTTC
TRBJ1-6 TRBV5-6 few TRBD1 CASSEPAGGFGSPLHF TGTGCCAGCAGCGAGCCGGCAGGGGGATTTGGTTCACCCCTCCACTTT
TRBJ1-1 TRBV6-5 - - CASSYSPDTEAFF TGTGCCAGCAGTTACTCTCCCGACACTGAAGCTTTCTTT
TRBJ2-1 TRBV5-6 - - CASSPRDYNEQFF TGTGCCAGCAGCCCCCGGGATTACAATGAGCAGTTCTTC
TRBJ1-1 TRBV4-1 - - CASSPRVVDTEAFF TGCGCCAGCAGCCCCAGGGTGGTCGACACTGAAGCTTTCTTT
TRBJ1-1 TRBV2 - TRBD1 CASSGKDRETLNTEAFF TGTGCCAGCAGTGGTAAGGACAGGGAAACCTTGAACACTGAAGCTTTCTTT
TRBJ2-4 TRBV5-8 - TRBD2 CASSLRAAGGNIQYF TGTGCCAGCAGCTTAAGGGCAGCGGGGGGAAACATTCAGTACTTC
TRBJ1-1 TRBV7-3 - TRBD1 CASSSTGGWTEAFF TGTGCCAGCAGCTCCACAGGGGGGTGGACTGAAGCTTTCTTT
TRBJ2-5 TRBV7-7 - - CASSPRVEETQYF TGTGCTAGCAGTCCCCGGGTAGAAGAGACCCAGTACTTC
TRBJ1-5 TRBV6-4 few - CASSDLGFNQPQHF TGTGCCAGCAGTGACTTGGGCTTCAATCAGCCCCAGCATTTT
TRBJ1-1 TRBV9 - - CASSVGPGSEAFF TGTGCCAGCAGCGTAGGTCCAGGGTCTGAAGCTTTCTTT
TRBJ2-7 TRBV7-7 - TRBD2 CASSPGLAGAYEQYF TGTGCTAGCAGCCCGGGACTAGCGGGGGCCTACGAGCAGTACTTC
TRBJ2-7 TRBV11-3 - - CASSLLGRPVFFTYEQYF TGTGCCAGCAGCTTATTGGGCAGGCCCGTCTTTTTTACCTACGAGCAGTACTTC
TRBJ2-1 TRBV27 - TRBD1 CAVGQVFHEQFF TGTGCCGTGGGACAGGTTTTTCATGAGCAGTTCTTC
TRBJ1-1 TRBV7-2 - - CASSLRGGQFVSTEAFF TGTGCCAGCAGCTTGAGGGGGGGGCAGTTCGTTAGCACTGAAGCTTTCTTT
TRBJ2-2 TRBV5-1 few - CASSTTHNTGELFF TGCGCCAGCAGCACGACACATAACACCGGGGAGCTGTTTTTT
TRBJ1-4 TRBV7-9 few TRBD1 CASSSGTGREKLFF TGTGCCAGCAGCTCAGGGACAGGCCGTGAAAAACTGTTTTTT
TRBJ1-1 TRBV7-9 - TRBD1 CASSLGRGRDTEAFF TGTGCCAGCAGCTTGGGCAGGGGGCGGGACACTGAAGCTTTCTTT
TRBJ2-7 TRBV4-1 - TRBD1 CASSSNRGHYEQYF TGCGCCAGCAGCTCCAACAGGGGACACTACGAGCAGTACTTC
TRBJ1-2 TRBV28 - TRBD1 CASSYTGGNYGYTF TGTGCCAGCAGTTACACAGGGGGCAACTATGGCTACACCTTC
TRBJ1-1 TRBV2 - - CASRRRDTNTEAFF TGTGCCAGCAGGCGCCGGGACACGAACACTGAAGCTTTCTTT
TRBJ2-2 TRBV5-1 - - CASRGRGDTGELFF TGCGCCAGCAGAGGCAGGGGAGACACCGGGGAGCTGTTTTTT
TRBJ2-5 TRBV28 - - CASSLDSQETQYF TGTGCCAGCAGTTTGGACTCACAAGAGACCCAGTACTTC
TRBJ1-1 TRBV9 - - CASSVVLGAGTEAFF TGTGCCAGCAGCGTAGTATTGGGGGCAGGGACTGAAGCTTTCTTT
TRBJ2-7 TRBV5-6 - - CASSLVEGYEQYF TGTGCCAGCAGCTTGGTAGAGGGTTACGAGCAGTACTTC
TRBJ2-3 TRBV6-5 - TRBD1 CASSYGGQGADTQYF TGTGCCAGCAGTTACGGGGGACAGGGGGCAGATACGCAGTATTTT
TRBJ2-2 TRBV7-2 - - CASSSRAVRGLDGELFF TGTGCCAGCAGTTCGAGGGCTGTAAGGGGGTTGGACGGGGAGCTGTTTTTT
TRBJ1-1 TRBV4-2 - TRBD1 CASSSHRGTANTEAFF TGTGCCAGCAGCTCCCACCGTGGGACAGCGAACACTGAAGCTTTCTTT
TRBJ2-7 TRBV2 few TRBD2 CASSLLAGRAYEQYF TGTGCCAGCAGTCTTCTAGCGGGCCGAGCCTACGAGCAGTACTTC
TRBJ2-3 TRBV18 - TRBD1 CASSPLLGGVDTQYF TGTGCCAGCTCACCGCTTCTAGGGGGCGTAGATACGCAGTATTTT
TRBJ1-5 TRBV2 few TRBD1 CASTDPATGGGNQPQHF TGTGCCAGCACCGACCCAGCGACAGGGGGCGGCAATCAGCCCCAGCATTTT
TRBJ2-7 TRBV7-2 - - CASSLRGYSYEQYF TGTGCCAGCAGCTTAAGGGGGTACTCCTACGAGCAGTACTTC